This T cell receptor (beta chain) was captured by sequencing in a study of blood T cell repertoires in COVID-19. Only in-frame clones appear in the TCRdb table, and some are missing; sequencing was by immunoSEQ multiplex PCR. Of 100,000 to 120,000 clones detected, 85% to 90% appear once; the ten largest clones hold around 4.5%. Between the trimmed V and J ends, which lost 5 bases and 13 bases, there was a span of 15 bases. The CDR3 length is 13 residues. Germline loops: CDR1 MDHEN, CDR2 SYDVKM. The sample taken for sequencing was peripheral blood. J is TRBJ1-6 and V is TRBV28; D perhaps matches TRBD1 (5 bases). This TCR came from a woman aged 45 to 65 with acute or convalescent COVID-19. In nucleotides, the CDR3 is TGTGCCAGCAGTCGACAGAGTTTGGATCCCCTCCACTTT. Residues: CASSRQSLDPLHF.